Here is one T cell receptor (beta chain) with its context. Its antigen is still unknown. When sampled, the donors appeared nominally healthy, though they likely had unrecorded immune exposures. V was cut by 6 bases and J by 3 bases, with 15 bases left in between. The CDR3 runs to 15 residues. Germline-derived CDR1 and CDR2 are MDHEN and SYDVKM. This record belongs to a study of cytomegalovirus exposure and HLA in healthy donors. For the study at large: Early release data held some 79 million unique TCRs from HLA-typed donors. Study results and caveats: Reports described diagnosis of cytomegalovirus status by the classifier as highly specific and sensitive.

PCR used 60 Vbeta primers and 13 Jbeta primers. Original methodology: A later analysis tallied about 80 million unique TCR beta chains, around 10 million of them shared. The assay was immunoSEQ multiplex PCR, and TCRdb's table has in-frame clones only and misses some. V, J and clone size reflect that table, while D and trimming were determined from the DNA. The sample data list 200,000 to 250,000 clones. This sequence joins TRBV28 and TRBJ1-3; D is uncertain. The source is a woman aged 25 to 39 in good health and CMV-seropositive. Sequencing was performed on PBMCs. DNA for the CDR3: TGTGCCAGCAGCCCCCTGACTTCCTATGGAAACACCATATATTTT. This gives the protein CASSPLTSYGNTIYF.